This TCR beta chain appears in the sequencing data of a study of T cell clonality in common variable immunodeficiency. This clone occurred many times. What it recognizes is unknown. The read stops 3 residues short of the end of the CDR3; the missing end is completed from the germline J gene. TCRdb's table, derived via immunoSEQ multiplex PCR, lists solely in-frame clones and lacks some. The repertoire consists of approximately 45,000 clones, none detected only once. Germline assignment: CDR1 MNHNS and CDR2 SASEGT. The V segment lost 2 bases and the J segment 0 bases; nucleotides outside the gene matches: 0. The CDR3 totals 15 residues. Regarding the study as a whole: Fewer TCRbeta clones were shared among CVID subjects than controls. In common variable immunodeficiency, TCR beta chains reportedly carried fewer deletions and N-nucleotide insertions.

The sequencing input was peripheral blood mononuclear cells. This clonotype was sampled from a person aged 18 to 70 in good health. This rearrangement joins TRBV6-1 to TRBJ2-1; 8 positions match TRBD2. The sequenced CDR3 bases are TGTGCCAGCAGTGAACTAGCGGGCTCCTACAATGAG. Translating it yields CASSELAGSYNE. The CDR3 in its entirety is CASSELAGSYNEQFF.